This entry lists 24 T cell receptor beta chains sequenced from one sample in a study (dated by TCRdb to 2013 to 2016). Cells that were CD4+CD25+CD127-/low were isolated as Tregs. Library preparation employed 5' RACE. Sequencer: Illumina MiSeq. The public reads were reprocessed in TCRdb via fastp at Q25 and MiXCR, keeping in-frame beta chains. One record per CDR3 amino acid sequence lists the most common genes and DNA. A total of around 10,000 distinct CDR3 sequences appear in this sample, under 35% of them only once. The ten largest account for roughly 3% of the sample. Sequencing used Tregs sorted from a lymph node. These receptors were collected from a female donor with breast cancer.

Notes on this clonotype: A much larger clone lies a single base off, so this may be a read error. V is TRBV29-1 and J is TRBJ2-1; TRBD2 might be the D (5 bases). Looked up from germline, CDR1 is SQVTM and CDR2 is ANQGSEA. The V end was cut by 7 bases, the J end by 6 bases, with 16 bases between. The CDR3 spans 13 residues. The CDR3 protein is CSAEGQNLNEQFF. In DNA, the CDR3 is TGCAGCGCTGAGGGTCAGAACCTCAATGAGCAGTTCTTC.

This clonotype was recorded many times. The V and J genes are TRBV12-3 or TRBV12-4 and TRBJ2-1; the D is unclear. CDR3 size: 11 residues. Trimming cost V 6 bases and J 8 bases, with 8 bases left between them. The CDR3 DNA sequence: TGTGCCAGCAGCCCCCGTCATGAGCAGTTCTTC. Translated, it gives CASSPRHEQFF.

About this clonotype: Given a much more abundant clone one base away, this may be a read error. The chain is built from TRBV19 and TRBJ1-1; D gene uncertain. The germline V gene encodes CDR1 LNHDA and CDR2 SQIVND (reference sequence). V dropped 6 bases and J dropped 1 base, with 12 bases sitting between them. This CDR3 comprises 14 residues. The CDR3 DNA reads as TGTGCCAGTAGCCACGGACGGACGAACACTGAAGCTTTCTTT. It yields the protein CASSHGRTNTEAFF. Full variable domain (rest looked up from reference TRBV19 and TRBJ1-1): DGGITQSPKYLFRKEGQNVTLSCEQNLNHDAMYWYRQDPGQGLRLIYYSQIVNDFQKGDIAEGYSVSREKKESFPLTVTSAQKNPTAFYLCASSHGRTNTEAFFGQGTRLTVV.

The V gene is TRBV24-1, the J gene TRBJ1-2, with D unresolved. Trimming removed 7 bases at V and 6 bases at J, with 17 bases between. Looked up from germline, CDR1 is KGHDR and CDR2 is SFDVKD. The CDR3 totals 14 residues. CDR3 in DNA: TGTGCCACCAGACCTCCCCCCGCATGGGATGGCTACACCTTC. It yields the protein CATRPPPAWDGYTF.

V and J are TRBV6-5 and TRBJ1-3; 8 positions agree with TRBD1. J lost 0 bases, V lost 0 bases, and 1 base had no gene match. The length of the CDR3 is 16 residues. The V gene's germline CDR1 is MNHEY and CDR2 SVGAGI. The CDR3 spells CASSYSTGGSGNTIYF. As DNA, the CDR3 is TGTGCCAGCAGTTACTCTACAGGGGGCTCTGGAAACACCATATATTTT.

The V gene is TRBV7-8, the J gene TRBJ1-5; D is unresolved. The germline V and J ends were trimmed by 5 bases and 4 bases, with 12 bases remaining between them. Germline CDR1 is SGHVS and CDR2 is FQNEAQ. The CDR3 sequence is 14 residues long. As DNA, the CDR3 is TGTGCCAGCAGCAGAGGACGGGTGAATCAGCCCCAGCATTTT. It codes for CASSRGRVNQPQHF. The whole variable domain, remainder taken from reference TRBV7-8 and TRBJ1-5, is GAGVSQSPRYKVAKRGQDVALRCDPISGHVSLFWYQQALGQGPEFLTYFQNEAQLDKSGLPSDRFFAERPEGSVSTLKIQRTQQEDSAVYLCASSRGRVNQPQHFGDGTRLSIL.

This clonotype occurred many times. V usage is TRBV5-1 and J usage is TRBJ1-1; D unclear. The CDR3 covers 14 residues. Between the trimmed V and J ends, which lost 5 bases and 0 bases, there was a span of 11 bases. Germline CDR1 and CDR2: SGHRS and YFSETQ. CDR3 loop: CASRNPAMNTEAFF. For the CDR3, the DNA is TGCGCCAGCAGGAATCCAGCCATGAACACTGAAGCTTTCTTT.

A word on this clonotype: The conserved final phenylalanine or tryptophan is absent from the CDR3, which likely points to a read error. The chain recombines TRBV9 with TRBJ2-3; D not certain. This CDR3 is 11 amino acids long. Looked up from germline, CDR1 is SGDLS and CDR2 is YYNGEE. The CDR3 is CTSSATDTQYS. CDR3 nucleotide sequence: TGTACCAGCAGCGCCACGGATACGCAGTATTCT.

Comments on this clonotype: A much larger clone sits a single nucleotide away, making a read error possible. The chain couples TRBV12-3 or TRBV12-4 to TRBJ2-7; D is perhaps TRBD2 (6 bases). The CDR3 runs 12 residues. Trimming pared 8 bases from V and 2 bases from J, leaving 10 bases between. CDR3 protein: CASCPGAYEQYF. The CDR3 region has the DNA TGTGCCAGCTGTCCGGGGGCCTACGAGCAGTACTTC.

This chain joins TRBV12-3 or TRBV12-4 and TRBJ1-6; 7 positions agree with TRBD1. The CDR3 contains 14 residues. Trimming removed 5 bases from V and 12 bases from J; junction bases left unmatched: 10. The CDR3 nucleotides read TGTGCCAGCAGTGGAAAGTACAGGGGTGGACCCCTCCACTTT. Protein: CASSGKYRGGPLHF.

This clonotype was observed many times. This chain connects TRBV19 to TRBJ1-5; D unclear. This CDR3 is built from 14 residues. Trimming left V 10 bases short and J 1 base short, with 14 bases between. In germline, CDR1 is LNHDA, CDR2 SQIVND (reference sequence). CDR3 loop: CATSEGGSNQPQHF. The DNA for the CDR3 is TGTGCCACCTCAGAGGGAGGGAGCAATCAGCCCCAGCATTTT.

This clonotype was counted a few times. The CDR3 sequence is CASTIPGTSSYNEQFF. Written as DNA, the CDR3 is TGTGCCAGCACTATTCCCGGGACTAGCTCCTACAATGAGCAGTTCTTC. The V gene is TRBV12-3 or TRBV12-4, the J gene TRBJ2-1; 8 bases match TRBD2. The CDR3 has 16 amino acids. J gave up 0 bases and V 7 bases, and 8 bases lay outside the gene matches.

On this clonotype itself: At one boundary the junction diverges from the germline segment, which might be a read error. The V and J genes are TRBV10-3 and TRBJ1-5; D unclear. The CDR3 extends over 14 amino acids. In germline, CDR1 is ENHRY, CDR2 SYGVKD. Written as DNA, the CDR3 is TGTGCCATCAGTGACGGACGGTTCAATCAGCCCCGGCATTTC. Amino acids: CAISDGRFNQPRHF.

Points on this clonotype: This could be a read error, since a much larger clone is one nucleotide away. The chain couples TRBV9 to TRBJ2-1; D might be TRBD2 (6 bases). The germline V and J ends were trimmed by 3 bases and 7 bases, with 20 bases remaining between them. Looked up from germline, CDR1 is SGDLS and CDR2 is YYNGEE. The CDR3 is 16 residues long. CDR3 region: CASSDRPGDMRNEQFF. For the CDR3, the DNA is TGTGCCAGCAGCGACAGGCCGGGAGATATGAGGAATGAGCAGTTCTTC.

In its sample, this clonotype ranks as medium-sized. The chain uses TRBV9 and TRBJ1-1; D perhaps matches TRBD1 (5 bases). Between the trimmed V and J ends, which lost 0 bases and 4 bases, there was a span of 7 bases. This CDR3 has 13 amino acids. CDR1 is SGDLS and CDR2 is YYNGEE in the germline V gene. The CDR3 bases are TGTGCCAGCAGCGTAGAGGGGCTCACTGAAGCTTTCTTT. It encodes CASSVEGLTEAFF. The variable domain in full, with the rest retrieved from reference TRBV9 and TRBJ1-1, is DSGVTQTPKHLITATGQRVTLRCSPRSGDLSVYWYQQSLDQGLQFLIQYYNGEERAKGNILERFSAQQFPDLHSELNLSSLELGDSALYFCASSVEGLTEAFFGQGTRLTVV.

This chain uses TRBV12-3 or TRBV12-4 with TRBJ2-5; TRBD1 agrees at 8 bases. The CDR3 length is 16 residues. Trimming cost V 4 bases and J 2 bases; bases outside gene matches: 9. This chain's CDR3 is CASSSSDRGAQETQYF. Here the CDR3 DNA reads TGTGCCAGCAGTTCAAGTGACAGGGGTGCTCAAGAGACCCAGTACTTC.

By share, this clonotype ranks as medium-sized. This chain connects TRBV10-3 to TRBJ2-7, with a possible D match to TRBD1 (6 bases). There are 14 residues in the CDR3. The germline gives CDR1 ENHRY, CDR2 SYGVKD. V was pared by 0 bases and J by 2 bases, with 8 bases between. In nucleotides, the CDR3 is TGTGCCATCAGTGAGTCGGACAGAACCTACGAGCAGTACTTC. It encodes CAISESDRTYEQYF.

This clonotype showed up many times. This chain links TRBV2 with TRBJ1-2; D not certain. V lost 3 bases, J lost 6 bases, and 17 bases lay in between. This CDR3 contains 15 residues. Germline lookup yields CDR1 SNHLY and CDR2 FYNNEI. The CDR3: CASSDRLNPGDGYTF. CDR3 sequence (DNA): TGTGCCAGCAGTGACAGGCTAAACCCTGGGGATGGCTACACCTTC.

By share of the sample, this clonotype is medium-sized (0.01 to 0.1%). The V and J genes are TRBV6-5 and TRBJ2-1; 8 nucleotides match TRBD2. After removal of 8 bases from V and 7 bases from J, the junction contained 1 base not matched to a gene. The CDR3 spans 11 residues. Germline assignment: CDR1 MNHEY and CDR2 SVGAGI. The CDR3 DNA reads TGTGCCAGCGGCGGGGGGAATGAGCAGTTCTTC. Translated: CASGGGNEQFF.

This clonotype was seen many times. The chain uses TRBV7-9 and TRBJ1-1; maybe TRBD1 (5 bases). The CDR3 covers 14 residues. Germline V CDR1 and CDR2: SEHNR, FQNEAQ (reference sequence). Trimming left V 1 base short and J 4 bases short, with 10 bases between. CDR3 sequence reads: CASSLEGGGTEAFF. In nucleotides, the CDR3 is TGTGCCAGCAGCTTAGAAGGTGGGGGCACTGAAGCTTTCTTT.

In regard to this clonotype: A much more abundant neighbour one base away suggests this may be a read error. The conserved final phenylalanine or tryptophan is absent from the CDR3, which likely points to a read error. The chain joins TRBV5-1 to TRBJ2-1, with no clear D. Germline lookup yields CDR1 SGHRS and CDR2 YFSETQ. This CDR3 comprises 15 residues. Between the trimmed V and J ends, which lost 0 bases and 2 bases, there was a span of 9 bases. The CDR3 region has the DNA TGCGCCAGCAGCTTGGAAGCGCCCGCCTACAATGAGCAGTTCCTC. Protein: CASSLEAPAYNEQFL.

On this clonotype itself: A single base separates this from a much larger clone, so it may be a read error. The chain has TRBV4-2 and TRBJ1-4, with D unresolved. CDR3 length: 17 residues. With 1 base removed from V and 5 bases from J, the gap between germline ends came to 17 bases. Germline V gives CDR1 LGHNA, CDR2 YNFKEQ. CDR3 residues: CASSQVLLPGRNEKLFF. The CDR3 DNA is TGTGCCAGCAGCCAAGTTCTCCTCCCGGGGAGGAATGAAAAACTGTTTTTT.

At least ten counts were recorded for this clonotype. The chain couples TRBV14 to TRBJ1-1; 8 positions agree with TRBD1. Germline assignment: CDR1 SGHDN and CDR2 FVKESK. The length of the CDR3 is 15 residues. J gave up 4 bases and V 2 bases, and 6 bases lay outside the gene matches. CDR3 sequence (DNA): TGTGCCAGCAGCCAAACACAGGGGGAGTTCACTGAAGCTTTCTTT. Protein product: CASSQTQGEFTEAFF.

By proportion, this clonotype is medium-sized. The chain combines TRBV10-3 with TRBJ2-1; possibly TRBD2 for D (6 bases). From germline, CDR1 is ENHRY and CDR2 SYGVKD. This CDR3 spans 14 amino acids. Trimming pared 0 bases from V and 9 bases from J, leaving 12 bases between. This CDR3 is CAISESGDGGEQFF. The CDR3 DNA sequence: TGTGCCATCAGTGAGTCGGGAGACGGGGGTGAGCAGTTCTTC.